Presented here are 9 T cell receptor beta chains from one specimen sequenced in a study of T-cell reconstitution after alpha-beta-depleted transplantation in children. Researchers prepared the TCRbeta library using unique molecular identifiers, the study reports. TCRdb reprocessed the PCR reads with MiXCR, giving one entry per CDR3 protein. The data show around 250,000 distinct CDR3 sequences, 7.5% to 9.5% seen once. The sequencing here drew on PBMCs, mostly from graft donor cells, taken 180 days after TCRalphabeta/CD19-depleted stem cell transplant. Receptor source: a male patient younger than 18 who had a stem cell transplant for acute lymphoblastic leukemia, so the T cells may come from the graft donor.

Many counts were recorded for this clonotype. The V and J genes are TRBV12-3 or TRBV12-4 and TRBJ1-5; D unclear. Trimming removed 6 bases at V and 2 bases at J, with 14 bases between. The CDR3 runs to 15 residues. CDR3 residues: CASSRDTFRNQPQHF. DNA for the CDR3: TGTGCCAGCAGCCGCGACACGTTTCGCAATCAGCCCCAGCATTTT.

In this sample, this clonotype turned up a few times. The junction departs from the called germline gene at one end, perhaps through a read error. V and J are TRBV2 and TRBJ2-5; D possibly corresponds to TRBD2 (5 bases). CDR1 is SNHLY, CDR2 FYNNEI, per germline. CDR3 length equals 8 residues. The CDR3 DNA is TGTGCCAGCAGGGAGCGGTCCTTC. Amino acid sequence: CASRERSF.

This clonotype was detected only a few times. This chain joins TRBV19 and TRBJ2-7, with 7 bases identical to TRBD1. Trimming took 5 bases from V and 2 from J; bases not matched to a gene: 6. The germline gives CDR1 LNHDA, CDR2 SQIVND (reference sequence). This CDR3 has 14 amino acids. For the CDR3, the DNA is TGTGCCAGTAGTCGGGACAGCCTAGCCTACGAGCAGTACTTC. This translates into CASSRDSLAYEQYF.

This clonotype came up many times. The chain joins TRBV7-2 to TRBJ2-1, with D perhaps matching TRBD2 (6 bases). The CDR3 loop spans 14 amino acids. Germline CDR1 SGHTA, CDR2 FQGNSA. The ends were cut back, 1 base at V and 8 bases at J, with 12 bases in the middle. This CDR3 reads CASSLGAGYYEQFF. CDR3 DNA: TGTGCCAGCAGCTTAGGGGCGGGGTACTATGAGCAGTTCTTC.

Note on this clonotype: A much larger clone lies one base from this, so it may be a read error. The V gene is TRBV6-2 or TRBV6-3, the J gene TRBJ2-2; 7 positions match TRBD1. Germline CDR1 reads MNHEY; CDR2 reads SVGEGT. The CDR3 runs 18 residues. The CDR3 DNA reads TGTGCCAGCAGCTTACCTACAGGGGAATCAATCAACAGCGGGGAGCTGTTTTTT. As protein: CASSLPTGESINSGELFF.

Regarding this clonotype: This may come from a read error, since a much larger clone is one base off. The V and J genes are TRBV16 and TRBJ1-1; perhaps TRBD1 as D (5 bases). The CDR3 has 15 residues. Germline CDR1 and CDR2: KGHSY and FQNENV. V lost 5 bases and J lost 1, with 14 bases in between. In nucleotides, the CDR3 is TGTGCCAGCAGCGAATTGAAAGGGACGAACACTGAAGCTTTCTTT. Translated, it gives CASSELKGTNTEAFF.

This sequence joins TRBV6-2 or TRBV6-3 and TRBJ2-2; a possible D gene is TRBD2 (6 bases). Trimming pared 2 bases from V and 15 bases from J, leaving 19 bases between. Germline V gene sequence: CDR1 MNHEY, CDR2 SVGEGT. The CDR3 consists of 14 residues. CDR3 coding DNA: TGTGCCAGCAGTTACGACTCCTTCCGGGGGAGGATGTTTTTT. It specifies CASSYDSFRGRMFF.

In regard to this clonotype: The junction differs from germline at one of its ends, possibly a read error. The chain joins TRBV12-3 or TRBV12-4 to TRBJ2-2; D ambiguous. The CDR3 is made up of 19 amino acids. As DNA, the CDR3 is TGTGCCATCAGTTTAGATAGGGTTTGGAGTGACGAGAACACCGGGGAGCTGTTTTTT. Translated, it gives CAISLDRVWSDENTGELFF.

This clonotype was counted many times. This sequence joins TRBV12-3 or TRBV12-4 and TRBJ2-3; D remains ambiguous. The CDR3 is made up of 12 amino acids. Trimming shortened V by 5 bases and J by 6 bases, and 9 bases separated the two germline ends. In nucleotides, the CDR3 is TGTGCCAGCAGTGACCTAGGGGATACGCAGTATTTT. Encoded protein: CASSDLGDTQYF.